This TCR beta chain was recorded in a study of blood T cells in healthy people across ages. Donor samples were obtained from healthy Caucasian individuals from Russia, aged about 6 to 95. Per-sample yields of isolated PBMCs were at least 6.5 million. Details on this clonotype: Its antigen is not known.

Primers used in a second PCR of roughly 6 to 11 cycles were a sample-barcoded 5' primer and a J-beta primer mix. TCRdb reprocessed the 5' RACE reads with MiXCR, giving one entry per CDR3 protein. The sample lists around 500,000 distinct CDR3 sequences; less than 60% were seen once. Study conclusions and caveats: It was the long-lived donors that had more naive CD4+ cells and higher diversity than aged donors. Observed TCR beta diversity showed a strong correlation with the percentage of naive T cells as measured by flow cytometry.

The CDR3 runs 15 residues. V trimming: 5 bases; J trimming: 6 bases; junction bases outside the gene matches: 8. Germline V gene data show CDR1 as LGHDT and CDR2 as YNNKEL (reference sequence). The V call is TRBV3-1, the J call TRBJ1-1, with TRBD1 matching 11 bases. The sequencing input was blood. The sequence derives from an elderly man in good health. The CDR3 region is CASSFLPGQGAEAFF. CDR3 sequence (DNA): TGTGCCAGCAGCTTCTTACCGGGACAGGGGGCTGAAGCTTTCTTT.